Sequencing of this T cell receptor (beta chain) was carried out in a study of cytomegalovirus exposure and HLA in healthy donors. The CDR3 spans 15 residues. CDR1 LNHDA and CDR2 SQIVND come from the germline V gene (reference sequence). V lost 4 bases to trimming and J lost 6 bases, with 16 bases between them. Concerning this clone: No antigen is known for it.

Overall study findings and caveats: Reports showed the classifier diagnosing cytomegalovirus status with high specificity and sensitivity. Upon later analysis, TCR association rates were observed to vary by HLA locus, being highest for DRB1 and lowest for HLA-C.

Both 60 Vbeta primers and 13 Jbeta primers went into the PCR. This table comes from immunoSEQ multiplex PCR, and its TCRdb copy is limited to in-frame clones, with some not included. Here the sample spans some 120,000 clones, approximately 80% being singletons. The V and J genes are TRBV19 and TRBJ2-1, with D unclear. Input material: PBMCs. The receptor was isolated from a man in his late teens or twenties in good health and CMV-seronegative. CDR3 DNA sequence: TGTGCCAGTAGTAGCCCGCCTGTGTGGAGCAATGAGCAGTTCTTC. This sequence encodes CASSSPPVWSNEQFF.